This T cell receptor (beta chain) was observed in a study of shared clonotypes between healthy human individuals. Study results and caveats: Tissue TCR repertoires likely differ from these blood-only repertoires.

Only in-frame clones appear in the TCRdb table, and some are missing; sequencing was by immunoSEQ multiplex PCR. The sample carries a few million clones, roughly nine tenths recorded once. The CDR3 runs 15 residues. J was trimmed by 2 bases and V by 4 bases; bases with no gene match: 7. Germline V gene sequence: CDR1 SGHNT, CDR2 YYREEE (reference sequence). Healthy and HIV-negative, the adult donors had no recent acute infections or vaccinations. A note on this clone: Its matching antigen is unknown.

The receptor's source is a man aged 18 to 30 in good health. The chain employs TRBV5-4 and TRBJ2-7, with TRBD1 matching over 9 bases. The source material was naive CD4+ T cells sorted from blood. Subset here: CD45RA+ positively selected. Written as DNA, the CDR3 is TGTGCCAGCAGCGTCCGGGACAGGGTTACCTACGAGCAGTACTTC. Its protein is CASSVRDRVTYEQYF.